These T cell receptor beta chains were read from a single sample in a study of blood T cells in healthy people across ages. TCRdb reprocessed the 5' RACE reads via MiXCR and lists one record per CDR3 protein. The sample records around 700,000 distinct CDR3 sequences, more than 20% being singletons. These records were also assigned to another study, of T cells of mothers and their children.

The sequenced sample was blood. The receptors stem from a boy aged 5-17 years in good health. The CDR3 runs from the conserved cysteine through the conserved F or W.

j_gene: TRBJ2-2
v_gene: TRBV28
CDR3aa: CASSDRVGNGELFF

j_gene: TRBJ2-1
v_gene: TRBV15
CDR3aa: CATSDRGQGQFF

j_gene: TRBJ2-1
v_gene: TRBV9
CDR3aa: CASSVGSGSSYNEQFF

j_gene: .
v_gene: TRBV7-9
CDR3aa: CASSSTRVGTGSAYEQYF

j_gene: TRBJ2-7
v_gene: TRBV7-2
CDR3aa: CASSTRGVVYEQYF

j_gene: TRBJ1-2
v_gene: TRBV7-9
CDR3aa: CASSIPPGTDITF

j_gene: TRBJ2-5
v_gene: TRBV6-6
CDR3aa: CASSYSSGGDGKTQYF

j_gene: TRBJ2-5
v_gene: TRBV5-1
CDR3aa: CASSYPPLAGVSETQYF

j_gene: TRBJ2-7
v_gene: TRBV7-2
CDR3aa: CASSRRGGRSSYEQYF

j_gene: TRBJ2-3
v_gene: TRBV4-2
CDR3aa: CASSRGTSGRTDTQYF

j_gene: TRBJ1-2
v_gene: TRBV20-1
CDR3aa: CSALSQGGYTF

j_gene: TRBJ1-1
v_gene: TRBV4-3
CDR3aa: CASSKEGTPQDEAFF

j_gene: TRBJ2-2
v_gene: TRBV5-1
CDR3aa: CASSEGETGELFF

j_gene: TRBJ2-1
v_gene: TRBV5-6
CDR3aa: CASSVGQGANNEQFF

j_gene: TRBJ2-1
v_gene: TRBV6-5
CDR3aa: CASSYTSGRGNNEQFF

j_gene: .
v_gene: TRBV28
CDR3aa: CALARLATYNEQFF

j_gene: .
v_gene: TRBV29-1
CDR3aa: CSGHPGEWGEQFF

j_gene: .
v_gene: TRBV7-2
CDR3aa: CASSPGGSRTYEQYF

j_gene: TRBJ2-7
v_gene: TRBV15
CDR3aa: CATSPISVLAGGPEPVSEQYF